The clone carrying this TCR beta chain was seen a few times. Its antigen remains unidentified. The record originates from a study of beta chain features in type 1 diabetes. Whole-study results and caveats: Significant though moderate, a shortening of TCRB CDR3s appeared in all four CD4+ subsets of Type 1 diabetes patients.

Losses at the gene ends were 5 bases for V and 5 bases for J; bases not matched to a gene: 6. This CDR3 comprises 15 residues. The germline gives CDR1 SQVTM, CDR2 ANQGSEA. Expressed TCRB transcripts were sequenced after all isolated RNA was converted to cDNA. Data came from immunoSEQ multiplex PCR; TCRdb stores just in-frame clones and leaves some out. The data contain approximately 360,000 clones, around an eighth of them singletons. The sequenced sample was naive CD4+ T cells from blood. The chain carries TRBV29-1 and TRBJ2-3, with TRBD2 matching 14 bases. The TCR comes from a woman under 30 with type 1 diabetes. The CDR3 protein is CSVRTSGGRVDTQYF. The DNA of the CDR3 is TGCAGCGTTCGGACTAGCGGGGGGCGGGTAGATACGCAGTATTTT.